These 14 T cell receptor beta chains share one sample of origin, sequenced in a study of spatial heterogeneity in lung cancer. From the 5' RACE reads, TCRdb called clonotypes with MiXCR, one entry per CDR3 protein. The sample contains roughly 110,000 distinct CDR3 sequences, less than 14% of which appear only once. Described time point: blood at routine non-recurrence follow-up after resection. The starting material was PBMCs, obtained at follow-up. These receptors were obtained from a female donor with early-stage non-small cell lung cancer.

This clonotype was seen a few times. V and J are TRBV23-1 and TRBJ2-7, with 9 bases fitting TRBD1. TRBV23-1 is reported as an ORF; its role is uncertain. With 2 bases clipped from V and 0 bases from J, the junction kept 5 bases outside the gene matches. The CDR3 loop spans 16 amino acids. The CDR3 nucleotides are TGCGCCAGCAGTCAACACAGGGGGCGCGACTCCTACGAGCAGTACGTC. Translated: CASSQHRGRDSYEQYV.

The V and J genes are TRBV29-1 and TRBJ1-3, with TRBD1 identical over 7 bases. V trimming: 7 bases; J trimming: 1 base; junction bases outside the gene matches: 4. The CDR3 is made up of 13 amino acids. Per germline, CDR1 SQVTM and CDR2 ANQGSEA. In DNA, the CDR3 is TGCAGCGGTCAACAGGGGTCTGGAAACACCATATATTTT. The encoded protein is CSGQQGSGNTIYF. Using reference TRBV29-1 and TRBJ1-3 for the parts outside the CDR3, the full variable domain is SAVISQKPSRDICQRGTSLTIQCQVDSQVTMMFWYRQQPGQSLTLIATANQGSEATYESGFVIDKFPISRPNLTFSTLTVSNMSPEDSSIYLCSGQQGSGNTIYFGEGSWLTVV.

This clonotype turned up a few times. J is TRBJ2-2 and V is TRBV7-2, with TRBD2 as a possible D gene (6 bases). Germline V gene sequence: CDR1 SGHTA, CDR2 FQGNSA. The CDR3 has 16 residues. The germline V and J ends were trimmed by 5 bases and 2 bases, with 15 bases remaining between them. CDR3 nucleotides: TGTGCCAGCAGCCCGGGACTCCGGCTAAACACCGGGGAGCTGTTTTTT. Translation: CASSPGLRLNTGELFF.

Only a few counts were recorded for this clonotype. The chain uses TRBV6-2 or TRBV6-3 and TRBJ2-3; 8 bases map to TRBD1. The ends lost 7 bases at V and 0 bases at J; junction bases unmatched: 6. This CDR3 region has 15 residues. In germline, CDR1 is MNHEY, CDR2 SVGEGT. The CDR3 DNA sequence: TGTGCCAGCACCGGGGACAGGCGAAGCACAGATACGCAGTATTTT. Translating it yields CASTGDRRSTDTQYF.

This clonotype was detected a few times. The genes are TRBV5-4 and TRBJ1-2; D is unresolved. The germline V and J ends were trimmed by 3 bases and 6 bases, with 12 bases remaining between them. Germline V gene lookup returns CDR1 SGHNT and CDR2 YYREEE (reference sequence). The CDR3 covers 13 residues. Here the CDR3 DNA reads TGTGCCAGCAGCTATTTCGGCGGGGATGGCTACACCTTC. It is translated as CASSYFGGDGYTF.

This clonotype has a count of ten or more. The V and J genes are TRBV18 and TRBJ2-1, with TRBD1 matching over 8 bases. This CDR3 is 18 amino acids long. V gave up 0 bases and J gave up 15 bases; unmatched junction bases: 22. Germline V CDR1 and CDR2: KGHSH, LQKENI. CDR3 in DNA: TGTGCCAGCTCACCACCTCCGGGGCAGGGGGCCCTTTTCGTGAGGCTGTTCTTC. It specifies CASSPPPGQGALFVRLFF.

The rearrangement joins TRBV2 to TRBJ1-6, with D unclear. Trimming shortened V by 4 bases and J by 13 bases, and 8 bases separated the two germline ends. CDR1 and CDR2 (germline): SNHLY, FYNNEI. The CDR3 sequence is 11 residues long. The CDR3 DNA follows: TGTGCCAGCAGTGTGGGAGCTCCCCTCCACTTT. It translates to CASSVGAPLHF.

This rearrangement joins TRBV20-1 to TRBJ1-1, with 8 bases that match TRBD1. This CDR3 contains 14 residues. The germline V gene has CDR1 DFQATT and CDR2 SNEGSKA (reference sequence). Trimming at V came to 4 bases and at J to 1 base, leaving 5 bases not matched to a gene. CDR3 region: CSAKTGGGNTEAFF. DNA for the CDR3: TGCAGTGCTAAAACAGGGGGAGGGAACACTGAAGCTTTCTTT.

This clonotype was detected ten times or more. V gene TRBV4-2 combines with J gene TRBJ1-5; D is undetermined. CDR1 LGHNA and CDR2 YNFKEQ come from the germline V gene. Trimming stripped 2 bases from V and 1 base from J, with 9 bases between. The CDR3 is 15 residues long. Written as DNA, the CDR3 is TGTGCCAGCAGCCAATTGGGGATGAGCAATCAGCCCCAGCATTTT. Amino acids: CASSQLGMSNQPQHF.

There are many counts of this clonotype. The chain links TRBV15 to TRBJ1-1; D remains unclear. Looked up from germline, CDR1 is LNHNV and CDR2 is YYDKDF (reference sequence). The CDR3 runs 14 residues. Trimming removed 6 bases at V and 7 bases at J, with 18 bases between. CDR3 in amino acids: CATRDGVDLGEAFF. The CDR3 nucleotides are TGTGCCACCAGAGATGGGGTGGATCTAGGTGAAGCTTTCTTT.

This chain joins TRBV11-2 and TRBJ2-1; 9 nucleotides align to TRBD2. The CDR3 consists of 14 residues. Germline lookup yields CDR1 SGHAT and CDR2 FQNNGV. V dropped 6 bases and J dropped 7; count of bases not matched to a gene: 7. CDR3 DNA sequence: TGTGCCAGCAGACGGACTAGCGTTGGGAATGAGCAGTTCTTC. Its translation is CASRRTSVGNEQFF.

There are a few counts of this clonotype. V gene TRBV7-3 combines with J gene TRBJ1-5; D remains ambiguous. The germline V gene has CDR1 SGHTA and CDR2 FQGTGA. CDR3 length equals 13 residues. V was shortened by 1 base and J by 3 bases, with 4 bases between the two germline ends. CDR3 region: CASSLNPNQPQHF. In DNA, the CDR3 is TGTGCCAGCAGCTTAAACCCCAATCAGCCCCAGCATTTT.

This clonotype was picked up a small number of times. V usage is TRBV7-9 and J usage is TRBJ2-1; TRBD2 is a possible D gene (6 bases). This CDR3 has 18 residues. Trimming took off 1 base at V and 0 bases at J, with 16 bases between the two ends. Germline V gene lookup returns CDR1 SEHNR and CDR2 FQNEAQ (reference sequence). CDR3 sequence: CASSLGVLPGSSYNEQFF. The CDR3, as DNA: TGTGCCAGCAGCTTAGGAGTGCTACCCGGGAGCTCCTACAATGAGCAGTTCTTC.

This clonotype was counted only a few times. This chain uses TRBV6-5 with TRBJ2-7; D may be TRBD1 (7 bases). Germline V CDR1 and CDR2: MNHEY, SVGAGI. CDR3 size: 14 residues. V shed 5 bases and J shed 3 bases, with 14 bases lying between them. The CDR3 here is CASSVRQGGYEQYF. CDR3 nucleotides: TGTGCCAGCAGTGTAAGACAGGGAGGCTACGAGCAGTACTTC.